This is a list of T cell receptor beta chains from one sample in a study of STAT5B mutations in CD4+ large granular lymphocyte leukemia. The data were produced by immunoSEQ multiplex PCR, yet TCRdb's version contains in-frame clones alone and is incomplete. This repertoire shows under 50,000 clones, about 80% found once; its top ten account for about 0.35%. The sequenced material came from CD4+ T cells from blood buffy coats. These receptors were collected from a human donor in good health. Each CDR3 is given with its conserved first and last residue. A D gene is named only where the DNA matches it firmly. Some rows mark clone size as missing; the rest say once, few, many or name a class of expanded clone.

D gene: -; V gene: TRBV7-2; J gene: TRBJ2-7; clone size: few; CDR3 DNA: TGTGCCAGCAGCCCCAGGGCGGGGAACGAGCAGTACTTC; CDR3 protein: CASSPRAGNEQYF
D gene: TRBD2; V gene: TRBV12-5; J gene: TRBJ2-2; clone size: once; CDR3 DNA: TGTGCTAGTGGTTTGGACGGGGGGGCGCAGGTGTTTTTT; CDR3 protein: CASGLDGGAQVFF
D gene: -; V gene: TRBV11-3; J gene: TRBJ2-5; clone size: -; CDR3 DNA: TGTGCCAGCTCTCAGGGGAGGGAGACCCAGTACTTC; CDR3 protein: CASSQGRETQYF
D gene: TRBD2; V gene: TRBV11-2; J gene: TRBJ2-1; clone size: -; CDR3 DNA: TGTGCCAGCGAAGGGGGAACTAGCGGGGGGGCATTGGATGAGCAGTTCTTC; CDR3 protein: CASEGGTSGGALDEQFF
D gene: -; V gene: TRBV19; J gene: TRBJ1-2; clone size: -; CDR3 DNA: TGTGCCAGTAGTATAGATAAGGACCTCTATGGCTACACCTTC; CDR3 protein: CASSIDKDLYGYTF
D gene: TRBD2; V gene: TRBV27; J gene: TRBJ2-7; clone size: -; CDR3 DNA: TGTGCCCCCGGGACTAGCGGGAGGTGTTCCTACGAGCAGTACTTC; CDR3 protein: CAPGTSGRCSYEQYF
D gene: TRBD1; V gene: TRBV6-4; J gene: TRBJ1-1; clone size: -; CDR3 DNA: TGTGCCAGCAGTGAACAGGGGGGGGTCACTGAAGCTTTCTTT; CDR3 protein: CASSEQGGVTEAFF
D gene: -; V gene: TRBV7-6; J gene: TRBJ2-2; clone size: -; CDR3 DNA: TGTGCCAGCAGCTTAAGGCAGGGGGGCACCGGGGAGCTGTTTTTT; CDR3 protein: CASSLRQGGTGELFF
D gene: TRBD1; V gene: TRBV14; J gene: TRBJ1-2; clone size: -; CDR3 DNA: TGTGCCAGCAGCGTTCGACAGGGGGTAAACTATGGCTACACCTTC; CDR3 protein: CASSVRQGVNYGYTF
D gene: TRBD2; V gene: TRBV18; J gene: TRBJ2-3; clone size: once; CDR3 DNA: TGTGCCAGCTCACCCCTTAGGAGGGAGGGGCCCACAGATACGCAGTATTTT; CDR3 protein: CASSPLRREGPTDTQYF
D gene: -; V gene: TRBV15; J gene: TRBJ1-3; clone size: -; CDR3 DNA: TGTGCCACCAGCAGATCCCCGTGGGACACCATATATTTT; CDR3 protein: CATSRSPWDTIYF
D gene: TRBD2; V gene: TRBV11-2; J gene: TRBJ2-5; clone size: -; CDR3 DNA: TGTGCCAGCAGCTTAGAAGCGGGGGGCCCCGTTAGTCAGTACTTC; CDR3 protein: CASSLEAGGPVSQYF
D gene: -; V gene: TRBV7-2; J gene: TRBJ2-7; clone size: -; CDR3 DNA: TGTGCCAGCAGCTTAGTGTACCACGAGCAGTACTTC; CDR3 protein: CASSLVYHEQYF
D gene: TRBD1; V gene: TRBV7-3; J gene: TRBJ2-7; clone size: -; CDR3 DNA: TGTGCCAGCAGCTCGGGGACAGGCTCGTTCTACGAGCAGTACTTC; CDR3 protein: CASSSGTGSFYEQYF
D gene: TRBD1; V gene: TRBV29-1; J gene: TRBJ1-6; clone size: -; CDR3 DNA: TGCAGCGTTCGACAGGGGCAGGATTCACCCCTCCACTTT; CDR3 protein: CSVRQGQDSPLHF
D gene: -; V gene: TRBV7-3; J gene: TRBJ1-1; clone size: -; CDR3 DNA: TGTGCCAGCAGCTTAGTGAACACTGAAGCTTTCTTT; CDR3 protein: CASSLVNTEAFF
D gene: -; V gene: TRBV5-1; J gene: TRBJ2-2; clone size: -; CDR3 DNA: TGCGCCAGCAGCTCGCGGCCGGACACCGGGGAGCTGTTTTTT; CDR3 protein: CASSSRPDTGELFF
D gene: TRBD1; V gene: TRBV5-1; J gene: TRBJ1-4; clone size: -; CDR3 DNA: TGCGCCAGCACCCCAATGGGAGGGGGCTTCGAAAAACTGTTTTTT; CDR3 protein: CASTPMGGGFEKLFF
D gene: TRBD1; V gene: TRBV19; J gene: TRBJ1-4; clone size: -; CDR3 DNA: TGTGCCAGTAGTTGGGACAGGGCGACTGAAAAACTGTTTTTT; CDR3 protein: CASSWDRATEKLFF
D gene: TRBD1; V gene: TRBV29-1; J gene: TRBJ2-5; clone size: -; CDR3 DNA: TGCAGCGTTGATCGGGACAGGGTGCGGGGGGAGACCCAGTACTTC; CDR3 protein: CSVDRDRVRGETQYF
D gene: TRBD1; V gene: TRBV7-9; J gene: TRBJ1-2; clone size: -; CDR3 DNA: TGTGCCAGCAGCCGACGAGACAGGGTAGAAGGCTACACCTTC; CDR3 protein: CASSRRDRVEGYTF
D gene: -; V gene: TRBV15; J gene: TRBJ1-2; clone size: -; CDR3 DNA: TGTGCCACCAGCAGAGCCCAGGGGTATGGCTACACCTTC; CDR3 protein: CATSRAQGYGYTF
D gene: TRBD2; V gene: TRBV30; J gene: TRBJ2-2; clone size: -; CDR3 DNA: TGTGCCTGGAGTGAGGGGCTAGCGGGCTCGAACACCGGGGAGCTGTTTTTT; CDR3 protein: CAWSEGLAGSNTGELFF
D gene: TRBD2; V gene: TRBV5-6; J gene: TRBJ2-7; clone size: -; CDR3 DNA: TGTGCCAGCAGCCGAACTCTAGCGGGGACGATTCTCTACGAGCAGTACTTC; CDR3 protein: CASSRTLAGTILYEQYF
D gene: TRBD2; V gene: TRBV29-1; J gene: TRBJ2-1; clone size: -; CDR3 DNA: TGCAGCGTTGGACGGGACTATCTTCCGAATGAGCAGTTCTTC; CDR3 protein: CSVGRDYLPNEQFF
D gene: TRBD1; V gene: TRBV19; J gene: TRBJ1-5; clone size: -; CDR3 DNA: TGTGCCAGCCTCAACCGGGACAGAGGGTATAGCAATCAGCCCCAGCATTTT; CDR3 protein: CASLNRDRGYSNQPQHF
D gene: TRBD1; V gene: TRBV5-1; J gene: TRBJ1-4; clone size: -; CDR3 DNA: TGCGCCAGCAGCCCGCGACAGGGGGACGAAAAACTGTTTTTT; CDR3 protein: CASSPRQGDEKLFF
D gene: -; V gene: TRBV5-1; J gene: TRBJ1-1; clone size: few; CDR3 DNA: TGCGCCAGCACCGAGGGGAGTATGAACACTGAAGCTTTCTTT; CDR3 protein: CASTEGSMNTEAFF
D gene: TRBD1; V gene: TRBV4-2; J gene: TRBJ2-6; clone size: -; CDR3 DNA: TGTGCCAGCAGCCAATCAGGGGGCGGGGGGGCCAACGTCCTGACTTTC; CDR3 protein: CASSQSGGGGANVLTF
D gene: -; V gene: TRBV5-5; J gene: TRBJ1-4; clone size: once; CDR3 DNA: TGTGCCAGCAGCTTGGACGCCACAAATGAAAAACTGTTTTTT; CDR3 protein: CASSLDATNEKLFF
D gene: -; V gene: TRBV4-1; J gene: TRBJ1-2; clone size: -; CDR3 DNA: TGCGCCAGCAGCCAACCAAGCCCAGGGAACGATTATGGCTACACCTTC; CDR3 protein: CASSQPSPGNDYGYTF
D gene: TRBD2; V gene: TRBV10-2; J gene: TRBJ2-7; clone size: -; CDR3 DNA: TGCGCCAGCAGCCCCGAACTAGCGAGGGTCTTCGAGCAGTACTTC; CDR3 protein: CASSPELARVFEQYF
D gene: TRBD2; V gene: TRBV5-1; J gene: TRBJ2-1; clone size: -; CDR3 DNA: TGCGCCAGCAGCTTGGGCGTAGCGGGTAACAATGAGCAGTTCTTC; CDR3 protein: CASSLGVAGNNEQFF
D gene: -; V gene: TRBV19; J gene: TRBJ1-2; clone size: once; CDR3 DNA: TGTGCCAGTAGTCCCAGGGAGAACTATGGCTACACCTTC; CDR3 protein: CASSPRENYGYTF
D gene: TRBD2; V gene: TRBV7-3; J gene: TRBJ2-2; clone size: -; CDR3 DNA: TGTGCCAGCAGCGCAAAACGACTAGCGGAGAAGAACACCGGGGAGCTGTTTTTT; CDR3 protein: CASSAKRLAEKNTGELFF
D gene: -; V gene: TRBV14; J gene: TRBJ2-7; clone size: -; CDR3 DNA: TGTGCCAGCAGCCAAGACAGGATCCAAAGTCAGGAGTACTTC; CDR3 protein: CASSQDRIQSQEYF
D gene: -; V gene: TRBV6-1; J gene: TRBJ1-1; clone size: -; CDR3 DNA: TGTGCCAGCATGAGAAGAGCCGGCACTGAAGCTTTCTTT; CDR3 protein: CASMRRAGTEAFF
D gene: -; V gene: TRBV7-9; J gene: TRBJ1-1; clone size: once; CDR3 DNA: TGTGCCAGCAGCTTAGTAGTCGGATTAAACACTGAAGCTTTCTTT; CDR3 protein: CASSLVVGLNTEAFF
D gene: -; V gene: TRBV5-4; J gene: TRBJ1-2; clone size: -; CDR3 DNA: TGTGCCAGCAGCCTGGGGGTCAGGGGCTATGGCTACACCTTC; CDR3 protein: CASSLGVRGYGYTF
D gene: -; V gene: TRBV5-1; J gene: TRBJ1-2; clone size: -; CDR3 DNA: TGCGCCAGTAAAGAAACAGACGTAGCTAACTATGGCTACACCTTC; CDR3 protein: CASKETDVANYGYTF
D gene: TRBD2; V gene: TRBV5-4; J gene: TRBJ2-1; clone size: once; CDR3 DNA: TGTGCCAGCAGCTTCTGGGGAGCGGGAGGTGGGGATGAGCAGTTCTTC; CDR3 protein: CASSFWGAGGGDEQFF
D gene: -; V gene: TRBV5-6; J gene: TRBJ1-2; clone size: -; CDR3 DNA: TGTGCCAGCAGCAGAAGGACAGAGAGGGGGTATGGCTACACCTTC; CDR3 protein: CASSRRTERGYGYTF